The 27 T cell receptor beta chains in this list originate from one sample, sequenced in a study of shared clonotypes between healthy human individuals (dated by TCRdb to about 2020). Library preparation was by the immunoSEQ multiplex PCR assay. Imported from immuneACCESS, the table was reduced by TCRdb to in-frame sequences with V and J called. These copies leave out some clones; in studies compared against another copy, an unresolved V gene accounts for under half, and the cause of the remainder is not known. Within this sample are roughly 1,600,000 clones, with approximately 98.5% of them counted one time only. Of the sample, about 0.4% is held by the ten largest clones. The source material was naive CD4+ T cells sorted from blood. Explained via the paper, the cell subset or site label denotes: CD45RA+ positively selected. The receptors were sampled from a man aged 25 to 45 in good health.

The rearrangement uses TRBV27 and TRBJ2-7, with D tentatively TRBD2 (5 bases). The CDR3 length is 14 residues. V dropped 2 bases and J dropped 5 bases, with 13 bases sitting between them. Germline-derived CDR1 and CDR2 are MNHEY and SMNVEV (reference sequence). The CDR3 region has the DNA TGTGCCAGCAGTTTAAAAGGCGAGGGCGACGAGCAGTACTTC. This codes for CASSLKGEGDEQYF.

The chain carries TRBV15 and TRBJ2-5, with 11 bases fitting TRBD1. This CDR3 comprises 16 residues. The V gene end was trimmed by 5 bases and the J gene end by 4 bases; junction bases not matched to a gene: 9. Germline CDR1 reads LNHNV; CDR2 reads YYDKDF (reference sequence). The CDR3, as DNA: TGTGCCACCAGCGGAAGGACAGGGGGCATTTCAGAGACCCAGTACTTC. Its protein product is CATSGRTGGISETQYF.

This CDR3 is CASSSTGGFSGSGYRNEQYF. CDR3 nucleotide sequence: TGTGCCAGCAGTTCCACCGGAGGGTTTAGCGGGAGTGGATATAGGAATGAGCAGTACTTC. This rearrangement joins TRBV27 to TRBJ2-7; the match to TRBD2 covers 9 bases. Germline CDR1 is MNHEY and CDR2 is SMNVEV (reference sequence). The J segment lost 7 bases and the V segment lost 4 bases, leaving 26 bases of the junction unmatched. This CDR3 has 20 residues.

Worth noting for this clone: At one end the junction does not follow the germline gene, possibly because of a read error. The gene calls are TRBV7-9 and TRBJ2-5; possible D gene TRBD2, 5 bases. The CDR3 length is 13 residues. Germline V gene lookup returns CDR1 SEHNR and CDR2 FQNEAQ (reference sequence). This CDR3 reads CASSTHALRGEHF. CDR3 nucleotide sequence: TGTGCCAGCAGCACGCACGCCCTCCGGGGAGAACACTTC.

This chain uses TRBV7-2 with TRBJ2-7; TRBD1 matches at 9 bases. Germline values: CDR1 SGHTA, CDR2 FQGNSA. The CDR3 consists of 16 residues. V was pared by 5 bases and J by 0 bases, with 8 bases of the junction left unmatched. The CDR3 DNA is TGTGCCAGCAGCGTTACCGGGACAGGGAGCTCCTACGAGCAGTACTTC. This sequence encodes CASSVTGTGSSYEQYF.

Notes on this clone: Other DNA sequences in this specimen translate into the identical CDR3. The chain links TRBV4-1 to TRBJ2-7, with TRBD1 as a possible D gene (5 bases). The CDR3 runs to 15 residues. Germline V CDR1 and CDR2: MGHRA, YSYEKL. Deletions cut 0 bases from V and 1 base from J, with 10 bases between. CDR3 amino acids: CASSQDSQGSYEQYF. In DNA, the CDR3 is TGCGCCAGCAGCCAAGATTCCCAGGGTTCCTACGAGCAGTACTTC.

The chain joins TRBV5-6 to TRBJ1-2; TRBD1 aligns across 7 bases. The CDR3 contains 14 residues. Germline loops: CDR1 SGHDT, CDR2 YYEEEE. With V trimmed by 4 bases and J by 5 bases, 8 bases remained unmatched. CDR3 in amino acids: CASSPGQAAYGYTF. The CDR3 DNA reads TGTGCCAGCAGCCCCGGACAGGCTGCTTATGGCTACACCTTC.

This clone was counted once. Other DNA sequences from this sample encode an identical CDR3 as well. J is TRBJ2-5 and V is TRBV5-1, with unresolved D. The CDR3 loop spans 13 amino acids. V was pared by 4 bases and J by 5 bases, with 12 bases between. Germline values: CDR1 SGHRS, CDR2 YFSETQ. The CDR3 here is CASSLNRGETQYF. The CDR3 DNA is TGCGCCAGCAGCCTGAACAGAGGTGAGACCCAGTACTTC.

The chain joins TRBV7-2 to TRBJ1-5; TRBD1 matches at 8 bases. The CDR3 runs to 15 residues. From germline, CDR1 is SGHTA and CDR2 FQGNSA. Losses at the gene ends were 1 base for V and 7 bases for J; bases not matched to a gene: 6. The CDR3 DNA reads TGTGCCAGCAGCTTAGGGCAGGGGGCGAGGCAGCCCCAGCATTTT. Its protein is CASSLGQGARQPQHF.

The V gene is TRBV7-2, the J gene TRBJ2-1; D may correspond to TRBD1 or TRBD2 (5 bases each). This CDR3 comprises 19 residues. Trimming shortened V by 4 bases and J by 2 bases, and 24 bases separated the two germline ends. CDR1 is SGHTA and CDR2 is FQGNSA in the germline V gene. Here the CDR3 DNA reads TGTGCCAGCAGCTCTATCGTCATTTCGGGACGAGGCGCCTACAATGAGCAGTTCTTC. It yields the protein CASSSIVISGRGAYNEQFF.

The CDR3 DNA is TGTGCCAGCAGCCCAAGACTTACCTCCTACAATGAGCAGTTCTTC. It is translated as CASSPRLTSYNEQFF. V is TRBV9 and J is TRBJ2-1; D is unclear. Per the germline V gene, CDR1 is SGDLS and CDR2 is YYNGEE. Deletions cut 4 bases from V and 0 bases from J, with 11 bases between. CDR3 size: 15 residues.

This chain uses TRBV4-1 with TRBJ2-3; 9 positions agree with TRBD1. V gave up 2 bases and J gave up 6 bases; unmatched junction bases: 15. The CDR3 consists of 18 residues. The V gene's germline CDR1 is MGHRA and CDR2 YSYEKL. The CDR3 sequence: CASSQIGPGQGSQDTQYF. Written as DNA, the CDR3 is TGCGCCAGCAGCCAAATAGGTCCGGGACAGGGTTCACAGGATACGCAGTATTTT.

The chain has TRBV7-9 and TRBJ2-7; the match to TRBD2 covers 8 bases. Trimming took 7 bases from V and 2 from J; bases not matched to a gene: 7. The CDR3 extends over 14 amino acids. The germline gives CDR1 SEHNR, CDR2 FQNEAQ (reference sequence). CDR3 coding DNA: TGTGCCAGCATCAAGACTAGCGAAGCCTACGAGCAGTACTTC. Amino acid sequence: CASIKTSEAYEQYF.

This rearrangement joins TRBV19 to TRBJ2-2; D ambiguous. Trimming removed 5 bases at V and 7 bases at J, with 8 bases between. The CDR3 totals 12 residues. Looked up from germline, CDR1 is LNHDA and CDR2 is SQIVND (reference sequence). The CDR3 bases are TGTGCCAGTAGTGTTGTTGGCGGGGAGCTGTTTTTT. It specifies CASSVVGGELFF.

The V call is TRBV7-9, the J call TRBJ2-7; tentatively, D is TRBD1 (6 bases). The germline V gene has CDR1 SEHNR and CDR2 FQNEAQ (reference sequence). The CDR3 is 15 residues long. The V and J ends lost 5 bases and 0 bases respectively, with 14 bases between them. CDR3 sequence reads: CASSPLGQPSYEQYF. The CDR3 nucleotides are TGTGCCAGCAGCCCTTTAGGACAGCCCTCCTACGAGCAGTACTTC.

The genes are TRBV27 and TRBJ2-1; D gene ambiguous. CDR3 length equals 12 residues. The germline V and J ends were trimmed by 6 bases and 7 bases, with 10 bases remaining between them. Germline-derived CDR1 and CDR2 are MNHEY and SMNVEV (reference sequence). The CDR3 is CASSRLQNEQFF. DNA of the CDR3: TGTGCCAGCAGCCGACTCCAAAATGAGCAGTTCTTC.

The chain uses TRBV21-1 and TRBJ2-1; the table's D call TRBD2 went unverified against the DNA. TRBV21-1 is a documented pseudogene. There are 17 residues in the CDR3. The DNA of the CDR3 is TGTGCCAGCAGCAAATCGGGCAGGACCCCCGAGCGGGAGATTCAGTTCTTC. This sequence encodes CASSKSGRTPEREIQFF.

The genes are TRBV2 and TRBJ2-7; 10 bases align to TRBD2. V lost 5 bases, J lost 0 bases, and 7 bases stayed unmatched. CDR1 is SNHLY, CDR2 FYNNEI, per germline. The CDR3 is made up of 16 amino acids. The CDR3 nucleotides read TGTGCCAGCAGTCTTCGACTAGCGGGCTCCTCCTACGAGCAGTACTTC. Translation gives CASSLRLAGSSYEQYF. The full variable domain, completed using reference TRBV2 and TRBJ2-7, is EPEVTQTPSHQVTQMGQEVILRCVPISNHLYFYWYRQILGQKVEFLVSFYNNEISEKSEIFDDQFSVERPDGSNFTLKIRSTKLEDSAMYFCASSLRLAGSSYEQYFGPGTRLTVT.

The genes are TRBV28 and TRBJ2-7; D gene uncertain. From germline, CDR1 is MDHEN and CDR2 SYDVKM. V dropped 6 bases and J dropped 1 base, with 10 bases sitting between them. The CDR3 is 13 residues long. The CDR3 region is CASRAGVSYEQYF. The CDR3, as DNA: TGTGCCAGCAGGGCCGGAGTTTCCTACGAGCAGTACTTC.

CDR3 coding DNA: TGTGCCTGGAGTAAGGTCTACAATGAGCAGTTCTTC. Protein product: CAWSKVYNEQFF. This chain joins TRBV30 and TRBJ2-1; D not certain. Looked up from germline, CDR1 is GTSNPN and CDR2 is SVGIG (reference sequence). Trimming shortened V by 2 bases and J by 3 bases, and 5 bases separated the two germline ends. CDR3 length: 12 amino acids.

The chain is built from TRBV20-1 and TRBJ2-7; the D gene is possibly TRBD1 (5 bases). CDR3 length: 11 residues. CDR1 DFQATT and CDR2 SNEGSKA come from the germline V gene (reference sequence). V was trimmed by 6 bases and J by 2 bases, leaving 8 bases between them. CDR3 sequence reads: CSAQGTYEQYF. Here the CDR3 DNA reads TGCAGTGCCCAGGGCACCTACGAGCAGTACTTC.

The V call is TRBV5-4, the J call TRBJ2-7; TRBD2 agrees at 10 bases. The germline V gene encodes CDR1 SGHNT and CDR2 YYREEE (reference sequence). The CDR3 sequence is 14 residues long. V lost 0 bases, J lost 5 bases, and 2 bases stayed unmatched. Written as DNA, the CDR3 is TGTGCCAGCAGCTTGGACCTAGCGGGAGACGAGCAGTACTTC. Protein: CASSLDLAGDEQYF. The entire variable domain, with the rest obtained from reference TRBV5-4 and TRBJ2-7, is as follows: ETGVTQSPTHLIKTRGQQVTLRCSSQSGHNTVSWYQQALGQGPQFIFQYYREEENGRGNFPPRFSGLQFPNYSSELNVNALELDDSALYLCASSLDLAGDEQYFGPGTRLTVT.

The genes are TRBV28 and TRBJ2-3; D is unclear. Germline loops: CDR1 MDHEN, CDR2 SYDVKM. V was trimmed by 2 bases and J by 1 base, leaving 10 bases between them. CDR3 length: 15 amino acids. The CDR3 region has the DNA TGTGCCAGCAGTTTAGGGGTCCGGGGCACAGATACGCAGTATTTT. Amino acids: CASSLGVRGTDTQYF.

The chain has TRBV2 and TRBJ2-5; D is uncertain. Trimming left V 1 base short and J 5 bases short, with 8 bases between. The germline V gene has CDR1 SNHLY and CDR2 FYNNEI. The CDR3 is made up of 13 amino acids. DNA for the CDR3: TGTGCCAGCAGTGAAGGTTCAGTGGAGACCCAGTACTTC. Encoded protein: CASSEGSVETQYF.

The chain recombines TRBV4-1 with TRBJ1-1; the D is unclear. Between the trimmed V and J ends, which lost 1 base and 1 base, there was a span of 7 bases. This CDR3 comprises 14 residues. Germline-derived CDR1 and CDR2 are MGHRA and YSYEKL. DNA of the CDR3: TGCGCCAGCAGCCAAGGGAATTGGAACACTGAAGCTTTCTTT. This sequence encodes CASSQGNWNTEAFF.

CDR3: CASSLTSGDSYNEQFF. The CDR3 region has the DNA TGTGCCAGCAGTTTGACTAGCGGGGATTCCTACAATGAGCAGTTCTTC. This chain connects TRBV28 to TRBJ2-1; TRBD2 matches 11 bases. Germline V gene lookup returns CDR1 MDHEN and CDR2 SYDVKM. V shed 3 bases, J shed 1 base, and the junction held 2 bases outside the gene matches. CDR3 length: 16 residues.

The chain recombines TRBV29-1 with TRBJ2-1; 7 bases map to TRBD2. V lost 8 bases and J lost 2; bases outside the gene matches: 21. The length of the CDR3 is 18 residues. CDR1 is SQVTM, CDR2 ANQGSEA, per germline. The CDR3 protein is CSICVPRPSGGTYNEQFF. CDR3 coding DNA: TGCAGCATTTGTGTTCCTAGACCTAGCGGAGGCACCTACAATGAGCAGTTCTTC.